Detailed here is one T cell receptor beta chain. This clonotype was seen repeatedly, ten times or more. Its antigen specificity is not known. No clone much larger than this one lies a single base away; base qualities are absent. This entry comes from a study of read filtering for tumor transcriptome and immune sequencing (TCRdb year 2020). Background on the whole study: Of the patients in the cohort, around 17 were male and around 15 were female, and their mean age was approximately 70 years, with a range of about 45 to 80. By revised international staging, fewer than ten patients were R-ISS I, 16 were R-ISS II and 7 were R-ISS III. Per sample, about 3.5 to 11 million TCR-region mapped reads were obtained with IR-seq, compared with only roughly 80 to 1,300 with RNA-seq. Using the same bone marrow samples, the study ran both targeted immune repertoire sequencing and bulk whole-transcriptome sequencing and then compared the TCR repertoires from each method. After DNase treatment, whole-transcriptome libraries were prepared using the TruSeq RNA Access Library Prep Kit. One main goal was a read-filtering strategy for immune repertoire data, in particular deciding whether clonotypes backed by only one read should be removed.

Bone marrow was sampled from every patient at the time of active disease. Isolation of bone marrow mononuclear cells was performed by Ficoll-Hypaque density gradient centrifugation. To remove myeloma plasma cells, the cells were labeled with CD138 magnetic microbeads on a MACS separator, and CD138-negative cells were then collected by negative selection. The purity of the isolated cells was checked by flow cytometry with CD138 antibodies on an Attune NxT. Total RNA was extracted using TRIzol reagent and was quantified on a NanoDrop spectrophotometer. Paired RNA-seq and IR-seq were performed on the CD138-negative bone marrow sample of each patient. CDR1 and CDR2 are drawn from the germline V gene: SGHNT, YENEEA. From the cysteine up to the phenylalanine, the CDR3 has a length of 13 residues. Here the CDR3 DNA is all that survives: 39 bases in frame from base 1. Trimming leaves V shorter by 4 bases and J shorter by 4 bases, with the junction holding 4 bases beyond the gene matches.

Starting from around 400 ng RNA, TCR libraries were constructed with the Immunoverse kit using molecular barcoded adaptors that cover the alpha/delta and beta/gamma chains. TCR library preparation used the same RNA that was used for transcriptome sequencing. Sequencing of TCR libraries was carried out on an Illumina HiSeq 4000 with 2 x 150 cycles. Processing in the source paper ran as follows. TCR reads were aligned to human V, D, J and C references and assembled into CDR3 clonotypes with MiXCR, including quality filtering and error correction. Clonotype counts and gene usage diversity were analyzed with the tcR package in R. For inspection of raw mapping reads, RNA-seq reads were mapped by STAR aligner version 2.5.3a onto GRCh37 of the human genome. To test the effect of sequencing depth on detected clonotypes, IR-seq fastq files were randomly downsampled using Seqtk 1.3. TCRdb redid the processing of the public reads, applying fastp at Q25 and MiXCR, and retained in-frame beta chains. Each entry is one CDR3 protein sequence, shown with its most common DNA and genes. TCRdb assigned the V and J calls; the authors' analysis was not used. This sample is represented by 57,000 or so distinct CDR3 sequences; about a fifth of them were singletons. The top ten clonotypes cover around 15% of the sample.

Study-level results and caveats: Compared with RNA-seq, IR-seq captured clonotypes at much higher depth and more reliably, and a smaller IR-seq throughput was enough to identify most shared clonotypes. The sorted CD138-negative fraction was a mixed bone marrow immune population, not purified T cells. In IR-seq, single-read clonotypes were about 81.9% of clonotypes but approximately 4% of total reads; in RNA-seq they were roughly 77% of clonotypes and 44.6% of reads. When single-read clonotypes were removed, the proportions of shared clonotypes in IR-seq and RNA-seq correlated more strongly.

The source of this sequence is a donor at least 40 years old with multiple myeloma. Sequencing used a population of CD138-negative cells sorted from bone marrow. The cell subset or site label of this sample denotes: bone marrow mononuclear cells depleted of CD138+ plasma/myeloma cells by negative magnetic selection. Rearrangement joined TRBV11-3 to TRBJ2-7; the central 7 bases match TRBD2. The bases read TGTGCCAGCAGCTCAAGGGAGGGTTACGAGCAGTACTTC. The encoded protein is CASSSREGYEQYF.